Below, 16 T cell receptor beta chains from the same sample are listed, as sequenced in a study of cytomegalovirus exposure and HLA in healthy donors. Both 60 Vbeta primers and 13 Jbeta primers went into the PCR. Profiled with immunoSEQ multiplex PCR; TCRdb holds only in-frame clones, not every one. Reported are about 170,000 clones; the ten largest clones contain 0.7% to 0.8%. The sequenced material came from PBMCs. These receptors were collected from a young woman in good health and CMV-seropositive.

This chain joins TRBV15 and TRBJ2-3; D gene uncertain. V was trimmed by 3 bases and J by 6 bases, leaving 7 bases between them. The CDR3 extends over 12 amino acids. CDR1 is LNHNV, CDR2 YYDKDF, per germline (reference sequence). In nucleotides, the CDR3 is TGTGCCACCAGCAGGAGCGCCGATACGCAGTATTTT. It codes for CATSRSADTQYF. Full variable domain (outside the CDR3, taken from reference TRBV15 and TRBJ2-3): DAMVIQNPRYQVTQFGKPVTLSCSQTLNHNVMYWYQQKSSQAPKLLFHYYDKDFNNEADTPDNFQSRRPNTSFCFLDIRSPGLGDTAMYLCATSRSADTQYFGPGTRLTVL.

The rearrangement links TRBV28 to TRBJ1-5; 8 bases are a match to TRBD1. CDR1 and CDR2 (germline): MDHEN, SYDVKM. This CDR3 is built from 15 residues. The J segment lost 6 bases and the V segment lost 6 bases, leaving 10 bases of the junction unmatched. The CDR3 region has the DNA TGTGCCAGCAGCAGCCCCTCAGGGGGCGGTCAGCCCCAGCATTTT. This encodes CASSSPSGGGQPQHF.

J is TRBJ1-5 and V is TRBV19; D gene unclear. This CDR3 has 12 amino acids. V lost 8 bases to trimming and J lost 6 bases, with 11 bases between them. Germline V CDR1 and CDR2: LNHDA, SQIVND (reference sequence). CDR3 residues: CASSRGFQPQHF. As DNA, the CDR3 is TGTGCCAGTTCCCGAGGGTTTCAGCCCCAGCATTTT.

The chain joins TRBV19 to TRBJ1-1; 8 positions match TRBD1. Trimming at V came to 3 bases and at J to 1 base, leaving 1 base not matched to a gene. The CDR3 totals 14 residues. Germline V gene sequence: CDR1 LNHDA, CDR2 SQIVND (reference sequence). CDR3 nucleotides: TGTGCCAGTAGTATTCAGGGGGCGAACACTGAAGCTTTCTTT. The encoded protein is CASSIQGANTEAFF.

The rearrangement joins TRBV7-8 to TRBJ1-2; the D is unclear. CDR3 length: 15 amino acids. Germline-derived CDR1 and CDR2 are SGHVS and FQNEAQ. V was pared by 4 bases and J by 8 bases, with 20 bases between. Here the CDR3 DNA reads TGTGCCAGCAGCTCCCGGCAGGCCCTTTCTTTGGGCTACACCTTC. The encoded protein is CASSSRQALSLGYTF.

The chain is built from TRBV4-1 and TRBJ1-5, with 7 nucleotides matching TRBD1. The germline gives CDR1 MGHRA, CDR2 YSYEKL. The CDR3 runs to 15 residues. Unmatched junction bases numbered 6, after V lost 2 bases and J lost 5 bases. In DNA form, the CDR3 reads TGCGCCAGCAGCCAACCAAGACAGGGCCATCAGCCCCAGCATTTT. As protein: CASSQPRQGHQPQHF.

The chain couples TRBV5-5 to TRBJ1-2; 10 nucleotides align to TRBD1. Unmatched junction bases numbered 7, after V lost 4 bases and J lost 4 bases. Germline assignment: CDR1 SGHKS and CDR2 YYEKEE (reference sequence). This CDR3 has 15 amino acids. CDR3: CASSAGQGISYGYTF. The CDR3 nucleotides read TGTGCCAGCAGCGCGGGACAGGGGATTTCCTATGGCTACACCTTC.

This chain links TRBV27 with TRBJ1-6; D gene ambiguous. Germline V gene data show CDR1 as MNHEY and CDR2 as SMNVEV (reference sequence). This CDR3 region has 16 residues. Trimming shortened V by 5 bases and J by 0 bases, and 11 bases separated the two germline ends. The CDR3 is CASSPIQSSYNSPLHF. The CDR3 nucleotides are TGTGCCAGCAGTCCTATACAGAGCTCCTATAATTCACCCCTCCACTTT.

The rearrangement joins TRBV5-4 to TRBJ2-3; 7 nucleotides align to TRBD1. The CDR3 is 15 amino acids. Germline V lookup: CDR1 SGHNT, CDR2 YYREEE (reference sequence). J was trimmed by 6 bases and V by 3 bases; bases with no gene match: 10. The CDR3 bases are TGTGCCAGCAGCTATATTGGGGACAGTTCGGATACGCAGTATTTT. Amino acids: CASSYIGDSSDTQYF. Combining the CDR3 with reference TRBV5-4 and TRBJ2-3 gives the whole variable domain ETGVTQSPTHLIKTRGQQVTLRCSSQSGHNTVSWYQQALGQGPQFIFQYYREEENGRGNFPPRFSGLQFPNYSSELNVNALELDDSALYLCASSYIGDSSDTQYFGPGTRLTVL.

The chain employs TRBV18 and TRBJ1-2, with 8 bases aligning to TRBD1. Trimming removed 5 bases from V and 0 bases from J; junction bases left unmatched: 5. This CDR3 has 15 amino acids. CDR1 is KGHSH, CDR2 LQKENI, per germline. Written as DNA, the CDR3 is TGTGCCAGCTCAGACGGGACAGGTCCTAACTATGGCTACACCTTC. It encodes CASSDGTGPNYGYTF. The full variable domain, completed using reference TRBV18 and TRBJ1-2, is NAGVMQNPRHLVRRRGQEARLRCSPMKGHSHVYWYRQLPEEGLKFMVYLQKENIIDESGMPKERFSAEFPKEGPSILRIQQVVRGDSAAYFCASSDGTGPNYGYTFGSGTRLTVV.

The J gene is TRBJ1-4, the V gene TRBV5-4; 7 positions agree with TRBD1. The ends lost 3 bases at V and 6 bases at J; junction bases unmatched: 5. CDR1 is SGHNT and CDR2 is YYREEE in the germline V gene (reference sequence). CDR3 size: 14 residues. Here the CDR3 reads CASSSGQPDEKLFF. CDR3 coding DNA: TGTGCCAGCAGCTCGGGACAGCCTGATGAAAAACTGTTTTTT.

The rearrangement uses TRBV5-1 and TRBJ2-1; the match to TRBD1 covers 11 bases. Per the germline V gene, CDR1 is SGHRS and CDR2 is YFSETQ. Trimming cost V 4 bases and J 2 bases; bases outside gene matches: 2. The CDR3 length is 15 residues. The CDR3 loop is CASSLGQGAYNEQFF. In DNA, the CDR3 is TGCGCCAGCAGCCTGGGACAGGGGGCCTACAATGAGCAGTTCTTC.

This chain connects TRBV5-1 to TRBJ1-5; TRBD1 might be the D (5 bases). The CDR3 has 16 residues. Deletions cut 0 bases from V and 6 bases from J, with 16 bases between. The germline V gene has CDR1 SGHRS and CDR2 YFSETQ. The chain's CDR3 is CASSLGDRQGGQPQHF. The CDR3 DNA reads TGCGCCAGCAGCTTGGGGGATCGGCAGGGTGGTCAGCCCCAGCATTTT.

This chain connects TRBV7-2 to TRBJ2-6; TRBD2 might be the D (5 bases). V gave up 0 bases and J gave up 1 base, with 7 bases separating them. The CDR3 has 16 residues. Germline values: CDR1 SGHTA, CDR2 FQGNSA. Here the CDR3 DNA reads TGTGCCAGCAGCTTAGCAACGGGGTCTGGGGCCAACGTCCTGACTTTC. This gives the protein CASSLATGSGANVLTF.

The V gene is TRBV15, the J gene TRBJ2-7; TRBD2 matches at 7 bases. The CDR3 totals 14 residues. Germline CDR1 LNHNV, CDR2 YYDKDF (reference sequence). V was clipped by 4 bases and J by 4 bases; unmatched bases: 7. CDR3 protein: CATSNRTRAYEQYF. CDR3 in DNA: TGTGCCACCAGCAATAGGACTAGAGCATACGAGCAGTACTTC.

V gene TRBV13 combines with J gene TRBJ2-7; possibly TRBD2 for D (5 bases). The V gene's germline CDR1 is PRHDT and CDR2 FYEKMQ (reference sequence). The CDR3 runs 15 residues. Deletions cut 5 bases from V and 3 bases from J, with 17 bases between. CDR3 nucleotide sequence: TGTGCCAGCAGCCGGACCGGCGACTACTACTACGAGCAGTACTTC. Translated: CASSRTGDYYYEQYF.